This T cell receptor (beta chain) was captured by sequencing in a study of response to subunit inactivated influenza vaccine. General observations from the study: Authors proposed each seasonal influenza vaccination draws in few new T cells.

With respect to this clonotype: Its cognate antigen is unknown.

TCRdb re-called the RT-PCR reads with MiXCR, one entry per CDR3 protein. The profile covers some 600,000 distinct CDR3 sequences, with about 14% appearing a single time and 6.5% to 8% taken by the ten largest. Trimming took off 3 bases at V and 1 base at J, with 17 bases between the two ends. The CDR3 spans 17 residues. Germline CDR1 and CDR2: KGHSH and LQKENI. V usage is TRBV18 and J usage is TRBJ2-3, with D unclear. The clonotype comes from a man in his fifties who received an inactivated influenza vaccine. Sequenced material: PBMCs from blood, taken roughly 15 days before vaccination. The CDR3 region is CASSPALEAWGTDTQYF. In nucleotides, the CDR3 is TGTGCCAGCTCACCGGCCTTAGAAGCATGGGGCACAGATACGCAGTATTTT. The full variable domain, in which reference TRBV18 and TRBJ2-3 provide the parts outside the CDR3, is NAGVMQNPRHLVRRRGQEARLRCSPMKGHSHVYWYRQLPEEGLKFMVYLQKENIIDESGMPKERFSAEFPKEGPSILRIQQVVRGDSAAYFCASSPALEAWGTDTQYFGPGTRLTVL.